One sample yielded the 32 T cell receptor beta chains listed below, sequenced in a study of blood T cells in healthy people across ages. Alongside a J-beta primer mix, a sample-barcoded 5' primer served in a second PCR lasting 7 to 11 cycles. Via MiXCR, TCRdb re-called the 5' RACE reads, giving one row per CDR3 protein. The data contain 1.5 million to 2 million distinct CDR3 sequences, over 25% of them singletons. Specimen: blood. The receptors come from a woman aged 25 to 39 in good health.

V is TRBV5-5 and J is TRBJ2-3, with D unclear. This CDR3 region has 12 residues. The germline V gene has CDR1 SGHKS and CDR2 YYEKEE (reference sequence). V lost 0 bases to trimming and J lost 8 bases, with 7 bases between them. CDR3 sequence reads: CASSLETGTQYF. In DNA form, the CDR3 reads TGTGCCAGCAGCTTGGAAACGGGTACGCAGTATTTT.

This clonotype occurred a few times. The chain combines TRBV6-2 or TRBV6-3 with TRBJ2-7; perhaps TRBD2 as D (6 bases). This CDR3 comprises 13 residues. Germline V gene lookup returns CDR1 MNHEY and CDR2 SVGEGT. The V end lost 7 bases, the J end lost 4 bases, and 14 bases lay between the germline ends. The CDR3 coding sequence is TGTGCCAGCATCCGGTTCGGGAGTTACGAGCAGTACTTC. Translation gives CASIRFGSYEQYF.

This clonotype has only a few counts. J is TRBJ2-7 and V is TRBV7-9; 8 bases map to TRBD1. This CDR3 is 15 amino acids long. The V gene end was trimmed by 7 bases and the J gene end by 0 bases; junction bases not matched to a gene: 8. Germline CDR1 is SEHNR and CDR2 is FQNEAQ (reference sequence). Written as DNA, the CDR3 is TGTGCCAGCATCCCGGACAGGGCGAGCTCCTACGAGCAGTACTTC. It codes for CASIPDRASSYEQYF.

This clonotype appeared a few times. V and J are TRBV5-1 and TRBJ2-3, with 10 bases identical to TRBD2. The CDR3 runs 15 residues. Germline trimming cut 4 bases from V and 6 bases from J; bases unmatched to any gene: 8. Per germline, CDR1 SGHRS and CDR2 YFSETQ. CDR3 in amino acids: CASSLSSGGGDTQYF. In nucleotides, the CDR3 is TGCGCCAGCAGCCTGTCTAGCGGGGGCGGGGATACGCAGTATTTT.

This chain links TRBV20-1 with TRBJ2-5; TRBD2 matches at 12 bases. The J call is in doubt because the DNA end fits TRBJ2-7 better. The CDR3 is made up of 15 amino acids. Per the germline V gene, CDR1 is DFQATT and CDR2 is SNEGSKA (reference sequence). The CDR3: CSARERLAGVHEQYF. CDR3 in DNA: TGCAGTGCTAGAGAGCGACTAGCGGGAGTACACGAGCAGTACTTC.

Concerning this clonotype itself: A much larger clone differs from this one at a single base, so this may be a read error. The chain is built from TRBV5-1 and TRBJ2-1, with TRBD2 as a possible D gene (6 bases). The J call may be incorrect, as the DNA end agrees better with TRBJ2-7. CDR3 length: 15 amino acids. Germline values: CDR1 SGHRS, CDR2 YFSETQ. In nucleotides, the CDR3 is TGCGCCAGCAACGAGGGGACTGACTCCTACAATGAGCAGTACTTC. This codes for CASNEGTDSYNEQYF.

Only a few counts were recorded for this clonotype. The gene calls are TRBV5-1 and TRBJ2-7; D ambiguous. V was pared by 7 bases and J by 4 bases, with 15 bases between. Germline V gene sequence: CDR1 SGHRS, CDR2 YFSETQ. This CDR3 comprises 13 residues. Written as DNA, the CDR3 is TGCGCCAGCTCTCCGGTAGGAAAGTACGAGCAGTACTTC. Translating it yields CASSPVGKYEQYF.

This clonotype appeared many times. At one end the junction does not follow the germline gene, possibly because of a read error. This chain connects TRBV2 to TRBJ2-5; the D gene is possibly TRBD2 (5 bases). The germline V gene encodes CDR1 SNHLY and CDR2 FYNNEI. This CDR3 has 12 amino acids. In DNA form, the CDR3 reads TGCGCCAGCAGTGGGAGTCGGGAGACCCAGTACTTC. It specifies CASSGSRETQYF. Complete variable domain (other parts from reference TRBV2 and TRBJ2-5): EPEVTQTPSHQVTQMGQEVILRCVPISNHLYFYWYRQILGQKVEFLVSFYNNEISEKSEIFDDQFSVERPDGSNFTLKIRSTKLEDSAMYFCASSGSRETQYFGPGTRLLVL.

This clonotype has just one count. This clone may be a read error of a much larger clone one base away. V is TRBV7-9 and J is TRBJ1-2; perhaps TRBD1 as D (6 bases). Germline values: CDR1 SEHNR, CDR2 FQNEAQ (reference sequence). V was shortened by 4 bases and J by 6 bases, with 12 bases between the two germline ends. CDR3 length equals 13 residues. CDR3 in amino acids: CASSSAGAHGYTF. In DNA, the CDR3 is TGTGCCAGCAGCTCAGCAGGGGCCCATGGCTACACCTTC.

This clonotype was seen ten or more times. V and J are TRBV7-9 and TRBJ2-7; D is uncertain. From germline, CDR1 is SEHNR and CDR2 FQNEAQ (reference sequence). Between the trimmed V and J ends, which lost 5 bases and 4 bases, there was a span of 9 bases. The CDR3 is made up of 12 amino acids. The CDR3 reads CASSRPPYEQYF. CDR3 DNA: TGTGCCAGCAGCCGCCCCCCTTACGAGCAGTACTTC. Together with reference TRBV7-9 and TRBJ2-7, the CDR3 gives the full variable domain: DTGVSQNPRHKITKRGQNVTFRCDPISEHNRLYWYRQTLGQGPEFLTYFQNEAQLEKSRLLSDRFSAERPKGSFSTLEIQRTEQGDSAMYLCASSRPPYEQYFGPGTRLTVT.

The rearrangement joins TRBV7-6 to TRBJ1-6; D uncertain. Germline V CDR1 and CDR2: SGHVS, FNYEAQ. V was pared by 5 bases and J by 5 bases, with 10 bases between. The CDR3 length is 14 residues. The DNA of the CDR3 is TGTGCCAGCAGCCACGGACGGAATAATTCACCCCTCCACTTT. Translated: CASSHGRNNSPLHF. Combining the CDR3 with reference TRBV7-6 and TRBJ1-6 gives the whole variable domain GAGVSQSPRYKVTKRGQDVALRCDPISGHVSLYWYRQALGQGPEFLTYFNYEAQQDKSGLPNDRFSAERPEGSISTLTIQRTEQRDSAMYRCASSHGRNNSPLHFGNGTRLTVT.

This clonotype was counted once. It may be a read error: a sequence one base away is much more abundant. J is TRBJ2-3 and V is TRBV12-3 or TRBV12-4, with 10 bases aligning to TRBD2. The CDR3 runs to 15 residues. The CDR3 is CASGLAGGGTDAQYF. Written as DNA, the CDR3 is TGTGCCAGCGGCTTAGCGGGAGGAGGCACAGATGCGCAGTATTTT.

The CDR3 DNA is TGTGCCAGCAATACCGGAGGACGGTATAATTCACCCCTCCACTTT. It codes for CASNTGGRYNSPLHF. V usage is TRBV7-2 and J usage is TRBJ1-6; D is ambiguous. The CDR3 contains 15 residues. V shed 7 bases and J shed 4 bases, with 14 bases lying between them. Germline V gene data show CDR1 as SGHTA and CDR2 as FQGNSA.

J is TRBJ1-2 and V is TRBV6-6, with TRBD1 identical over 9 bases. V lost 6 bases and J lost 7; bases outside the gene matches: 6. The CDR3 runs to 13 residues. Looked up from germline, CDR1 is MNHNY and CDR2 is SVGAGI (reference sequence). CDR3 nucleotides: TGTGCCAGCAGCCAGGGACAGGGCTGTGGCTACACCTTC. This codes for CASSQGQGCGYTF.

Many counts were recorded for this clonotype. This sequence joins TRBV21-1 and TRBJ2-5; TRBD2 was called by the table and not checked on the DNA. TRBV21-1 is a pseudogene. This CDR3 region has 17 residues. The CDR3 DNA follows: TGTGCCAGCAGCAAAGGAGATCTAGCGGGAGATCGGGAGACCCAGTACTTC. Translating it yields CASSKGDLAGDRETQYF.

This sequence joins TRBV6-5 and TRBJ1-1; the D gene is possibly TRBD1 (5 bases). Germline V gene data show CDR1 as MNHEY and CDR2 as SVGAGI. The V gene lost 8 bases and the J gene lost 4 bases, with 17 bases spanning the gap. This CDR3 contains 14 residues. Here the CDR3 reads CASRGGGATTEAFF. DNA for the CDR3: TGTGCCAGCCGCGGGGGAGGGGCGACCACTGAAGCTTTCTTT.

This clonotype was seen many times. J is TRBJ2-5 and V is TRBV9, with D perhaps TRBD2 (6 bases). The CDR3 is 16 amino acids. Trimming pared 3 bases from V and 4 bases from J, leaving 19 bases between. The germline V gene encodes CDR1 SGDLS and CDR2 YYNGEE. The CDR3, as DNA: TGTGCCAGCAGCGCCCTTCCGGGTGGGGGGTCAGAGACCCAGTACTTC. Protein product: CASSALPGGGSETQYF.

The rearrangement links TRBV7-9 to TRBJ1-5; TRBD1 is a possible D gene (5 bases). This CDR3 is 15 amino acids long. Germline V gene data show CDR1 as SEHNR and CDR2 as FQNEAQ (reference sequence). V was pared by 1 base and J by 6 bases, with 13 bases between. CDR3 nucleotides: TGTGCCAGCAGCTTAGATGTAACGGGGGGTCAGCCCCAGCATTTT. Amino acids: CASSLDVTGGQPQHF.

Here the CDR3 reads CSARGKSGHGDTQYF. For the CDR3, the DNA is TGCAGTGCTAGAGGAAAGAGCGGTCATGGGGATACGCAGTATTTT. The rearrangement links TRBV20-1 to TRBJ2-3, with D maybe TRBD2 (5 bases). Deletions cut 1 base from V and 6 bases from J, with 17 bases between. This CDR3 comprises 15 residues. Germline-derived CDR1 and CDR2 are DFQATT and SNEGSKA (reference sequence).

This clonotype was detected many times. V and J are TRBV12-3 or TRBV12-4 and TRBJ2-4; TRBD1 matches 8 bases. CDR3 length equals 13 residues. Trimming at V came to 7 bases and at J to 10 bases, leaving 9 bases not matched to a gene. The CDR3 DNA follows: TGTGCCAGCACCCCAGGGGGCGCGAGGATTCAGTACTTC. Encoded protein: CASTPGGARIQYF.

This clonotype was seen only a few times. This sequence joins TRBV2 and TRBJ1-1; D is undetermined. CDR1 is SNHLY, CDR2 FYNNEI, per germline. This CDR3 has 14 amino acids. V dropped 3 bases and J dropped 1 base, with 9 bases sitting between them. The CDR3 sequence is CASSDATANTEAFF. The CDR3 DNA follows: TGTGCCAGCAGTGACGCGACGGCGAACACTGAAGCTTTCTTT.

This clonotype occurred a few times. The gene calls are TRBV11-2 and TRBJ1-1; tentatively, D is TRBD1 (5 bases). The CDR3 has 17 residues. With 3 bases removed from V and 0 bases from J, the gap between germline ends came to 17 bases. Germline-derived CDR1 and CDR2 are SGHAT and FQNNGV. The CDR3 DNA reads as TGTGCCAGCAGCTTGGGCAGGGTTCTTACTATGAACACTGAAGCTTTCTTT. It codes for CASSLGRVLTMNTEAFF.

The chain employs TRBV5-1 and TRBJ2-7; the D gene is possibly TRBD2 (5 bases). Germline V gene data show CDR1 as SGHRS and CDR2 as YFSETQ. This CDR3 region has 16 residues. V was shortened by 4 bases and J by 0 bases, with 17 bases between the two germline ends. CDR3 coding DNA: TGCGCCAGCAGCCCGCGGACGACGGGGAGCTCCTACGAGCAGTACTTC. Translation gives CASSPRTTGSSYEQYF.

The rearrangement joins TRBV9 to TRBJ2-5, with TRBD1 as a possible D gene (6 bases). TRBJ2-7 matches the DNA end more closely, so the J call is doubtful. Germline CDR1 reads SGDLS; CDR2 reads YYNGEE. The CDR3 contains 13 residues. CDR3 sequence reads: CASSANRDHEQYF. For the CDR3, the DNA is TGTGCCAGCAGCGCCAACAGGGATCACGAGCAGTACTTC.

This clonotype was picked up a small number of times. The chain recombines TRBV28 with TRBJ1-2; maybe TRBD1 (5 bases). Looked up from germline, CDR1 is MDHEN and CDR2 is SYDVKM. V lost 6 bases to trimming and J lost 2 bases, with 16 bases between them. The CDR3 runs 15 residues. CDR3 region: CASRGPGDRNYGYTF. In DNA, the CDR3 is TGTGCCAGCAGGGGACCGGGGGATCGGAACTATGGCTACACCTTC.

This chain's CDR3 is CAISPREVISEQYF. The CDR3 DNA reads TGTGCCATCAGCCCGCGGGAGGTAATTAGCGAGCAGTACTTC. J is TRBJ2-7 and V is TRBV10-3, with 8 bases fitting TRBD2. The V gene's germline CDR1 is ENHRY and CDR2 SYGVKD. This CDR3 comprises 14 residues. V was clipped by 6 bases and J by 6 bases; unmatched bases: 10.

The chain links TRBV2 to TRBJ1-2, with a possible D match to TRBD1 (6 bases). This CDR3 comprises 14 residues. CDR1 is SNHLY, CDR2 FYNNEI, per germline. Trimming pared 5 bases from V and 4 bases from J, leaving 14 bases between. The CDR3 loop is CASSLQGQSYGYTF. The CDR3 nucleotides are TGTGCCAGCAGTCTGCAGGGGCAAAGCTATGGCTACACCTTC.

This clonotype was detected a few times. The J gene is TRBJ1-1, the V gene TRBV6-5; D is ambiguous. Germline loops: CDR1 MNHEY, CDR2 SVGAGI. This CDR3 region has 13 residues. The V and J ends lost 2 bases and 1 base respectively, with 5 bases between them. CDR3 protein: CASSYAQNTEAFF. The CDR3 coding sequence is TGTGCCAGCAGTTACGCGCAGAACACTGAAGCTTTCTTT.

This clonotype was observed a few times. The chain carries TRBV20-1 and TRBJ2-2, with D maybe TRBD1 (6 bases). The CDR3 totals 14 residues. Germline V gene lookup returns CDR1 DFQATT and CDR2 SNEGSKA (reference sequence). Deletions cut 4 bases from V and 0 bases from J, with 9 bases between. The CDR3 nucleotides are TGCAGTGCTATCAGGGGAGCGAACACCGGGGAGCTGTTTTTT. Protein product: CSAIRGANTGELFF.

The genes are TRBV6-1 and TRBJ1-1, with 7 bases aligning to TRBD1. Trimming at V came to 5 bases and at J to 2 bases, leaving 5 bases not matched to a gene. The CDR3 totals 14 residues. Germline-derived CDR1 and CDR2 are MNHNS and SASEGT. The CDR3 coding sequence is TGTGCCAGCAGTATGCAGGGGGGTAACACTGAAGCTTTCTTT. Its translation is CASSMQGGNTEAFF.

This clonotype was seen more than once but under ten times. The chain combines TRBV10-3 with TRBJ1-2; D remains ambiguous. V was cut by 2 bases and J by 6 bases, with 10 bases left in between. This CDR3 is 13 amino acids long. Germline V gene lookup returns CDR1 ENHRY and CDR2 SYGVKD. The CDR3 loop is CAISEGTRDGYTF. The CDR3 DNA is TGTGCCATCAGTGAGGGTACCAGAGATGGCTACACCTTC.

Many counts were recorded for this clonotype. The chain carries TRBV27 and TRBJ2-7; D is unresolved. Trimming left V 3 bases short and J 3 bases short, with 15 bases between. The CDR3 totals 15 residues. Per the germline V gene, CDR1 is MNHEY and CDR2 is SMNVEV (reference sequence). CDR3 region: CASSLGAEQSYEQYF. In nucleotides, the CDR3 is TGTGCCAGCAGTTTGGGCGCAGAGCAGAGCTACGAGCAGTACTTC.